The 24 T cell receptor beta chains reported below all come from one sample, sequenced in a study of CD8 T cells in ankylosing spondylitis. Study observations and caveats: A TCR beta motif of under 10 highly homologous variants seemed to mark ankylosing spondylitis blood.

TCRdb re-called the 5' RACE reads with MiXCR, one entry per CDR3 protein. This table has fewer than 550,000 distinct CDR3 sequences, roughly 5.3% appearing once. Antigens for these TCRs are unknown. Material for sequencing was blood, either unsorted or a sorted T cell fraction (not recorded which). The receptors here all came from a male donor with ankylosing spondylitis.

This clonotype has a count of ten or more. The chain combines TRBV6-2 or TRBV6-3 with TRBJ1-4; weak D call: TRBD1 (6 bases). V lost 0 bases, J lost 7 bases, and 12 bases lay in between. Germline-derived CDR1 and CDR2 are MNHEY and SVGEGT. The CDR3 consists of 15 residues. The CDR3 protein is CASSYSWGLGEKLFF. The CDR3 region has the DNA TGTGCCAGCAGTTACTCGTGGGGGCTGGGTGAAAAACTGTTTTTT.

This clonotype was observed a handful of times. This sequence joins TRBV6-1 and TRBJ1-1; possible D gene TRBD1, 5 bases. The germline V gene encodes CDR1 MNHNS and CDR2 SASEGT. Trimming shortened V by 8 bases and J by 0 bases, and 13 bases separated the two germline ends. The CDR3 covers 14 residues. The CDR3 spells CASARRQLNTEAFF. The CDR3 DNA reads TGTGCCAGCGCCCGGAGACAGCTGAACACTGAAGCTTTCTTT.

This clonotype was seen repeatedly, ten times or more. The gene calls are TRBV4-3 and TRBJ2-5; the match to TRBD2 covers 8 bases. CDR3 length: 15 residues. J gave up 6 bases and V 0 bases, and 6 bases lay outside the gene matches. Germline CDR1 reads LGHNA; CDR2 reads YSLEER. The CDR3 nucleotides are TGCGCCAGCAGCCAAGATCGGACTAGCCTGCAGACCCAGTACTTC. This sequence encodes CASSQDRTSLQTQYF.

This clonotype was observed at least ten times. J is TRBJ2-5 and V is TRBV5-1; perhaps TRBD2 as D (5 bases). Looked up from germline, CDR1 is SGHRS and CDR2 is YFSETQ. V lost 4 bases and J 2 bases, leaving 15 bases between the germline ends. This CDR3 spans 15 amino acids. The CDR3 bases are TGCGCCAGCAGCGCAGTGGCTACTAGGCAAGAGACCCAGTACTTC. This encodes CASSAVATRQETQYF.

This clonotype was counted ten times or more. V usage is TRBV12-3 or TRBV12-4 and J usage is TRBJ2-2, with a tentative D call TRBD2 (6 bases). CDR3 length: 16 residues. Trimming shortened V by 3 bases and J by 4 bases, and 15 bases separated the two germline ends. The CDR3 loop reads CASSFELARFTGELFF. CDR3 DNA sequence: TGTGCCAGCAGTTTCGAACTAGCTCGGTTCACCGGGGAGCTGTTTTTT.

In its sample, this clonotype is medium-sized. The CDR3 DNA reads as TGTGCCATCAGTGAGAAGGGACGTCAAAACATTCAGTACTTC. Translation gives CAISEKGRQNIQYF. The chain recombines TRBV10-3 with TRBJ2-4; D tentatively reads TRBD1 or TRBD2 (5 bases each). Trimming left V 2 bases short and J 5 bases short, with 10 bases between. Germline V gives CDR1 ENHRY, CDR2 SYGVKD. The CDR3 consists of 14 residues.

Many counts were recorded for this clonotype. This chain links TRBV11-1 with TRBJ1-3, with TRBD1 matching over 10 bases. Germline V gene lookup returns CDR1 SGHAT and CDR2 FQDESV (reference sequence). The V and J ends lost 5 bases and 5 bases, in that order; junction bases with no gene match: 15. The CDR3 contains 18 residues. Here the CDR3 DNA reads TGTGCCAGCAGCATTACAAATGACCGGGACAGGGGAAGAAACACCATATATTTT. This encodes CASSITNDRDRGRNTIYF.

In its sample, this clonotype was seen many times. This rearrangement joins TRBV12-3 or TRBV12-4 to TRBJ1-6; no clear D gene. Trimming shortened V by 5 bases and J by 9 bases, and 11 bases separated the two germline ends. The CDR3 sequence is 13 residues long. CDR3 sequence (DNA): TGTGCCAGCAGTGCAGTCTTCGGTTCACCCCTCCACTTT. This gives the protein CASSAVFGSPLHF.

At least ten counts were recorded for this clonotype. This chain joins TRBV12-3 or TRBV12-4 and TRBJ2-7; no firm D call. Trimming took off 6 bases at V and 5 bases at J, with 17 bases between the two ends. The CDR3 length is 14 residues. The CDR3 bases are TGTGCCAGCAGCCATACCATTCACCGGGACGAGCAGTACTTC. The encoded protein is CASSHTIHRDEQYF.

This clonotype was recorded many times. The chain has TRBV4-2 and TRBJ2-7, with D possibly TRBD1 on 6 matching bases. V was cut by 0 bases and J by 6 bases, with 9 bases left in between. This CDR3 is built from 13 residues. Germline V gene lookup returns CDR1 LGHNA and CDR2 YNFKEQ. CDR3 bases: TGTGCCAGCAGCCAAGATACAGGGACCGAGCAGTACTTC. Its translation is CASSQDTGTEQYF.

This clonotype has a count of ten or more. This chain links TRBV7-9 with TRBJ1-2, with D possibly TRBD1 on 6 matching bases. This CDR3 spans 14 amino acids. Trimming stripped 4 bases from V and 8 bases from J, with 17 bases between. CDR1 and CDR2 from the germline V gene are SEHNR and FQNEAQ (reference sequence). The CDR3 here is CASSSRGGGPGYTF. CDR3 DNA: TGTGCCAGCAGCTCCCGAGGTGGGGGGCCCGGCTACACCTTC.

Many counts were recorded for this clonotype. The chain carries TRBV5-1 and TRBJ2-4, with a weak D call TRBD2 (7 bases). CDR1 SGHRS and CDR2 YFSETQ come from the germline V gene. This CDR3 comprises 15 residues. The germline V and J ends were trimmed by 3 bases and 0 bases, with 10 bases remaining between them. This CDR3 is CASSWGGLAKNIQYF. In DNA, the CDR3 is TGCGCCAGCAGCTGGGGGGGCTTAGCCAAAAACATTCAGTACTTC.

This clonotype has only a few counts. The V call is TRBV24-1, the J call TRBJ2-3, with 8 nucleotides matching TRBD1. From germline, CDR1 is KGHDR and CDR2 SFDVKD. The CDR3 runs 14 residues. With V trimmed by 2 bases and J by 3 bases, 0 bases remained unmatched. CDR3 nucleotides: TGTGCCACCAGTGATTACAGGGGGACAGATACGCAGTATTTT. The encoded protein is CATSDYRGTDTQYF.

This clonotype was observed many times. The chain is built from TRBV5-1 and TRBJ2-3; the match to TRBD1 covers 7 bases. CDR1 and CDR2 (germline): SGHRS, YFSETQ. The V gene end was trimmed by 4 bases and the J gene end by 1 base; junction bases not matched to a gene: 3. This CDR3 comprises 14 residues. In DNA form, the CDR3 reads TGCGCCAGCAGCGACGGACAGGGCACAGATACGCAGTATTTT. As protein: CASSDGQGTDTQYF.

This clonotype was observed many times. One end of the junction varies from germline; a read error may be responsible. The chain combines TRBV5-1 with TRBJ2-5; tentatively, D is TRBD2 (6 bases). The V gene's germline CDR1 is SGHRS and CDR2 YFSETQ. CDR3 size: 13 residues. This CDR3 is CASSVGSGETQYF. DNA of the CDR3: TGTGCCAGCAGCGTAGGCAGCGGGGAGACCCAGTACTTC.

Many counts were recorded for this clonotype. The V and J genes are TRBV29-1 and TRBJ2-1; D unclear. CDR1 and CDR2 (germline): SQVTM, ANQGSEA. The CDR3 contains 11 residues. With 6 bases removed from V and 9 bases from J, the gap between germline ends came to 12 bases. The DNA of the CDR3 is TGCAGCGTCTCTAGGATGGCTGAGCAGTTCTTC. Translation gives CSVSRMAEQFF.

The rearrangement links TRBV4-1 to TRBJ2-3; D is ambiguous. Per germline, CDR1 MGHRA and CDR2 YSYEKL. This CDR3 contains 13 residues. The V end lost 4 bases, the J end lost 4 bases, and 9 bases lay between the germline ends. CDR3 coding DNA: TGCGCCAGCAGCCTCCCGGGCTCAGATACGCAGTATTTT. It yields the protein CASSLPGSDTQYF.

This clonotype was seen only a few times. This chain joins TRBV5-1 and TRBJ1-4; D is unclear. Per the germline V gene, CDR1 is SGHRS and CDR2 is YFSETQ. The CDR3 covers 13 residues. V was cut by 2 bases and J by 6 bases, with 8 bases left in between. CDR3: CASSFTLDEKLFF. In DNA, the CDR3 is TGCGCCAGCAGCTTTACGTTAGATGAAAAACTGTTTTTT.

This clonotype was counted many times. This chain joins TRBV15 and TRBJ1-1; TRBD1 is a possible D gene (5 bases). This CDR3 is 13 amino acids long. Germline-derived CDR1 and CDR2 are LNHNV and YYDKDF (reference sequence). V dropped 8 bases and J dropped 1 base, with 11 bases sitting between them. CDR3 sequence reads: CATQPGRNTEAFF. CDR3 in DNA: TGTGCCACCCAACCAGGGAGGAACACTGAAGCTTTCTTT.

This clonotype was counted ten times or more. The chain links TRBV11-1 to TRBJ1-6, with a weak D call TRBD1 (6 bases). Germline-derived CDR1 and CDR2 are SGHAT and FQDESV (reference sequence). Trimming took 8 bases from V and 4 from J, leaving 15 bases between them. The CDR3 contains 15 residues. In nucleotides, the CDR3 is TGTGCCAGCCCCACTAGAGGGGGTTATAATTCACCCCTCCACTTT. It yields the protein CASPTRGGYNSPLHF.

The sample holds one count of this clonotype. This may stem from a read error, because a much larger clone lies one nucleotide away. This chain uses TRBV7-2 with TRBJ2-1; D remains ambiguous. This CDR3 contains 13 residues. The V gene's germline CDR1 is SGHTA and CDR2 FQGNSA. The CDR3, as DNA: TGTGCCAGCAGCTTAGATGGGAACAATGATCAGTTCTTC. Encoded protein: CASSLDGNNDQFF.

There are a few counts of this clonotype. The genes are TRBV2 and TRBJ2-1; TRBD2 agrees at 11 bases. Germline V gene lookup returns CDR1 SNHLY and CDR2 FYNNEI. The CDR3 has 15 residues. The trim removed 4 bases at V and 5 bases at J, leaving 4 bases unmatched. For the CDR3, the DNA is TGTGCCAGCAGTGCCCAGGGACTAGCGGACAATGAGCAGTTCTTC. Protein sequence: CASSAQGLADNEQFF.

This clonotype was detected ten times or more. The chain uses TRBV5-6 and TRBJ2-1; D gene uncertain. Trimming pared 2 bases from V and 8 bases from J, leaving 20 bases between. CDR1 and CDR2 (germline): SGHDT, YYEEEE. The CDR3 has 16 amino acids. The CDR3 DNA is TGTGCCAGCAGCTTTGAGTTGCGGATCCTTTTGGATGAGCAGTTCTTC. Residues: CASSFELRILLDEQFF. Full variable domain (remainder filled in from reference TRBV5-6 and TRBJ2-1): DAGVTQSPTHLIKTRGQQVTLRCSPKSGHDTVSWYQQALGQGPQFIFQYYEEEERQRGNFPDRFSGHQFPNYSSELNVNALLLGDSALYLCASSFELRILLDEQFFGPGTRLTVL.

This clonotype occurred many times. The CDR3 DNA reads TGCGCCAGCAGCCAGAGCCCTCAAAGATTTAATGAAAAACTGTTTTTT. Protein sequence: CASSQSPQRFNEKLFF. The chain uses TRBV4-3 and TRBJ1-4; D is undetermined. There are 16 residues in the CDR3. Germline loops: CDR1 LGHNA, CDR2 YSLEER. V gave up 3 bases and J gave up 4 bases, with 15 bases separating them.